This T cell receptor (beta chain) was profiled in a study of metastatic and nonmetastatic thyroid tumors. The V and J ends lost 3 bases and 0 bases respectively, with 10 bases between them. Germline CDR1 reads SGHAT; CDR2 reads FQNNGV. CDR3 size: 15 residues. Via MiXCR, TCRdb re-called the PCR reads. The table shows approximately 28,000 clones, with roughly a fifth occurring only once. This clone was counted many times. Treatment of any kind had been given to no patient before thyroid surgery. The chain links TRBV11-2 to TRBJ2-3; perhaps TRBD2 as D (5 bases). Material for sequencing was blood. This TCR was recovered from a female donor with papillary thyroid cancer or a benign thyroid nodule (not recorded which). Some clones in this sample may be carry-over from other donors' samples. CDR3 DNA sequence: TGTGCCAGCAGCTTCAGGACTTTCAGCACAGATACGCAGTATTTT. Translating it yields CASSFRTFSTDTQYF.